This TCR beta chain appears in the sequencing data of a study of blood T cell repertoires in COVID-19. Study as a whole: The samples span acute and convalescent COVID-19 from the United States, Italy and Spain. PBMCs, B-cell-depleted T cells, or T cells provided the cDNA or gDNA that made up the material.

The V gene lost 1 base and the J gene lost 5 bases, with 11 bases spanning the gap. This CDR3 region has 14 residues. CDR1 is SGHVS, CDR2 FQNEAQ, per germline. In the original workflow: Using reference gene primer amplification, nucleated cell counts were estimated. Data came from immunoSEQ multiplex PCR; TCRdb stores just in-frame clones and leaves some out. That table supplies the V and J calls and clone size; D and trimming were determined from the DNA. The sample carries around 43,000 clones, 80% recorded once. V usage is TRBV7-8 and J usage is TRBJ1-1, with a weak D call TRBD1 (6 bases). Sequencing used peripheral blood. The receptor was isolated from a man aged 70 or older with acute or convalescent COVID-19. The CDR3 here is CASSLEGGLTEAFF. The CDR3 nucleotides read TGTGCCAGCAGCTTAGAGGGGGGGCTTACTGAAGCTTTCTTT. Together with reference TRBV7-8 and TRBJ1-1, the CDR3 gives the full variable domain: GAGVSQSPRYKVAKRGQDVALRCDPISGHVSLFWYQQALGQGPEFLTYFQNEAQLDKSGLPSDRFFAERPEGSVSTLKIQRTQQEDSAVYLCASSLEGGLTEAFFGQGTRLTVV.